The rows below give T cell receptor beta chains drawn from one sample of a study of identical twins. MiXCR was run by TCRdb on the 5' RACE reads, yielding one entry per CDR3 protein. The data show roughly 1,500,000 distinct CDR3 sequences, about 32% seen once. Sequencing was carried out using cord blood. The receptors were gathered from a newborn girl in good health. Both conserved end residues are part of each CDR3. A D gene is named only where the DNA matches it firmly.

TRBJ1-2 | TRBD1 | TRBV6-5 | CASSYAGQGARRGYTF
TRBJ2-1 | TRBD2 | TRBV11-3 | CASSLVLAGAVDEQFF
TRBJ2-7 | TRBD2 | TRBV20-1 | CSARLPGLGYEQYF
TRBJ2-1 | TRBD2 | TRBV5-1 | CASSWGLAGVTYNEQFF
NA | NA | TRBV3-1 | CASSLPGLWAYNEQYF
TRBJ2-7 | NA | TRBV6-2/TRBV6-3 | CASTNRLSEQYF
TRBJ2-5 | NA | TRBV15 | CATSRDPKIAGSKTQYF
TRBJ2-7 | NA | TRBV7-9 | CASSVDSNEQYF
TRBJ2-3 | NA | TRBV6-2/TRBV6-3 | CASSGLSLGTDTQYF
TRBJ2-3 | NA | TRBV2 | CASSIQEDTQYF
TRBJ2-3 | NA | TRBV13 | CASSAGGGTQYF
TRBJ2-1 | TRBD2 | TRBV3-1 | CASIFDRWEGNEQFF
TRBJ2-3 | TRBD2 | TRBV5-8 | CASSYGLADTQYF
TRBJ2-1 | NA | TRBV6-1 | CASSARAAHEQFF
TRBJ1-2 | TRBD1 | TRBV29-1 | CSVLPGQALYGYTF
TRBJ2-5 | NA | TRBV21-1 | CASSQNQQGAKTQYF
TRBJ2-7 | NA | TRBV7-9 | CASRGESSYEQYF
TRBJ2-3 | TRBD2 | TRBV12-3/TRBV12-4 | CASSLVRRGLTSGGESADTQYF
TRBJ2-7 | NA | TRBV12-3/TRBV12-4 | CASSNVAYEQYF
TRBJ2-1 | NA | TRBV5-1 | CASSLLPYEQFF
NA | TRBD1 | TRBV30 | CAWSRGQGTYEQYF
TRBJ2-5 | NA | TRBV5-1 | CASSPSGQRGVDTQYF
TRBJ2-1 | TRBD2 | TRBV12-3/TRBV12-4 | CASSQTSGYNNEQFF
TRBJ2-7 | NA | TRBV25-1 | CASSEVGEQYF
TRBJ2-3 | NA | TRBV28 | CASSSPVPVTDTQYF
TRBJ2-4 | TRBD2 | TRBV12-3/TRBV12-4 | CASSPTSVAKNIQYF
TRBJ1-2 | NA | TRBV30 | CAWSVARDYGYTF
TRBJ2-2 | TRBD2 | TRBV6-6 | CATRLAEYTGELFF
TRBJ1-2 | NA | TRBV11-2 | CASSLGTYRSPYYGYTF
TRBJ2-7 | NA | TRBV30 | CAWAGRPPSPYEQYF
TRBJ1-1 | NA | TRBV6-1 | CASSKGTRHTEAFF
TRBJ2-3 | NA | TRBV29-1 | CSVPSHLVTQYF
TRBJ2-5 | NA | TRBV6-1 | CASSEARRGETQYF
TRBJ2-3 | NA | TRBV6-1 | CASNGLVEDTQYF
TRBJ1-3 | NA | TRBV13 | CASSFERNTIYF
TRBJ1-5 | NA | TRBV21-1 | CASSKGGGTVHQPQHF
NA | NA | TRBV3-1 | CASSHPRTSYEQYF
TRBJ2-3 | NA | TRBV24-1 | CATSLGRTDTQYF
TRBJ1-2 | NA | TRBV24-1 | CATSDRGVEYGYTF
TRBJ2-1 | TRBD2 | TRBV9 | CASSVVQRGASYNGQFF
TRBJ2-5 | TRBD2 | TRBV7-9 | CASSSLAGQQETQYF
TRBJ2-3 | TRBD2 | TRBV20-1 | CSARDRGSGRLLGTQYF
TRBJ1-1 | TRBD1 | TRBV14 | CASSQLRTGFNTEAFF
TRBJ2-3 | NA | TRBV20-1 | CSARATGSTDTQYF
TRBJ1-5 | NA | TRBV7-6 | CASSLSSLQPQHF
TRBJ1-4 | NA | TRBV5-1 | CASSNGGDNEKLFF
TRBJ2-3 | NA | TRBV20-1 | CSAGQGVWADTQYF
TRBJ1-2 | NA | TRBV29-1 | CSLGLNYGYTF
TRBJ2-1 | NA | TRBV6-2/TRBV6-3 | CATGGVGEQFF
TRBJ2-6 | TRBD2 | TRBV20-1 | CSAFKSLAGANRGANVLTF
TRBJ2-7 | TRBD2 | TRBV6-1 | CASSEWEGRAYEQYF
TRBJ2-1 | NA | TRBV12-3/TRBV12-4 | CASSDLPSYNEQFF
TRBJ1-3 | NA | TRBV9 | CASSVGPLVKGSGNTIYF